This TCR beta chain was identified during a study of CD8+ T cells in alopecia areata. Study information: Patients in the study were on tofacitinib for 6 to 18 months, then off it for 6 months.

Points from the study as a whole: Many expanded lesional clones persisted in scalp and blood during tofacitinib treatment. Patients showed less clear TCR sequence sharing than mice, possibly partly because of HLA diversity.

Extraction of RNA preceded its reverse transcription into cDNA, which served as the sequencing template. Assay used: immunoSEQ multiplex PCR; TCRdb lists only in-frame clones, some missing. Of about 160,000 clones detected, under 70% appear once; the ten largest clones hold approximately 0.91%. Germline CDR1 is GTSNPN and CDR2 is SVGIG (reference sequence). This CDR3 has 13 residues. V was trimmed by 2 bases and J by 6 bases, leaving 13 bases between them. Sample treatment: oral pan-JAK inhibitor, 5-10 mg twice daily. Remarks on this clone: What it recognizes is unknown.

This rearrangement joins TRBV30 to TRBJ1-2; TRBD1 might be the D (5 bases). Here the sequenced sample was CD4+ T cells sorted from blood, taken at week 4, from a patient treated with tofacitinib. The source of this sequence is a human donor with alopecia areata. The CDR3 region is CAWSRPLGDGYTF. CDR3 sequence (DNA): TGTGCCTGGAGTCGACCCTTGGGGGATGGCTACACCTTC.